The sequence of this TCR beta chain was determined in a study of breast tumors, draining lymph nodes, adjacent tissues. As concerns this clonotype: Its target is unknown.

Breast cancer patients provided tissue from their axillary draining lymph nodes. General study findings and limits: Most tumor T cells seemingly derive from lymph node, then expand in tumor. Luminal-like breast cancer showed significantly greater tumor-nontumor repertoire similarity than basal-like breast cancer did.

V shed 3 bases and J shed 0 bases, with 12 bases lying between them. The germline CDR1 and CDR2 sequences are KGHSH and LQKENI. The CDR3 runs 16 residues. TCRdb recomputed calls from the multiplex PCR reads with MiXCR, one row per CDR3 protein. This sample yields about 200,000 distinct CDR3 sequences, of which less than 35% are seen a single time; about 3.3% belongs to the top ten. The sequenced sample consisted of axillary lymph node tissue. This TCR was sampled from a female donor with breast cancer. Some clones in this sample may be carry-over from other donors' samples. V gene TRBV18 combines with J gene TRBJ1-3, with D possibly TRBD1 on 5 matching bases. The CDR3 sequence: CASSPGQTASGNTIYF. The CDR3 DNA reads as TGTGCCAGCTCACCGGGGCAAACAGCCTCTGGAAACACCATATATTTT.